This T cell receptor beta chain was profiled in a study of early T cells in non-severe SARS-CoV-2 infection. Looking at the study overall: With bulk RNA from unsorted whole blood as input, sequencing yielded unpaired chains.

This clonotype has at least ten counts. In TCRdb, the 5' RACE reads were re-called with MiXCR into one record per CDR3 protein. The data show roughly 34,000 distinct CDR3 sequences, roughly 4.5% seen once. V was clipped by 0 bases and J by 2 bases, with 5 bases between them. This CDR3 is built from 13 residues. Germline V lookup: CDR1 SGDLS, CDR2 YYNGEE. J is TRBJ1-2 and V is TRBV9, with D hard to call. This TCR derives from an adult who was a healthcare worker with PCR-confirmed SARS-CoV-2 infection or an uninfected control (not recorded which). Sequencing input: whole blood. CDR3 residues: CASSVDPNYGYTF. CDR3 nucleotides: TGTGCCAGCAGCGTAGACCCCAACTATGGCTACACCTTC.